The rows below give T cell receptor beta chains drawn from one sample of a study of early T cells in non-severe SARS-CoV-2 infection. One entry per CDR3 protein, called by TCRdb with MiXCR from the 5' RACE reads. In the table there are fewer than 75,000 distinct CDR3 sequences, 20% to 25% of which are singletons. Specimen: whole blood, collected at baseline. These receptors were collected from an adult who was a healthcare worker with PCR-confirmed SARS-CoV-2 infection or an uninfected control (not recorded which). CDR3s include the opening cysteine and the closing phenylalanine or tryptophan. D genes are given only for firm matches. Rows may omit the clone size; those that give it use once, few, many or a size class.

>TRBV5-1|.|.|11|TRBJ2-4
CASTSEDIQYF
TGCGCCAGCACCAGTGAAGACATTCAGTACTTC
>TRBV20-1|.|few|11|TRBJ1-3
CSASDGNTIYF
TGCAGTGCTAGCGACGGAAACACCATATATTTT
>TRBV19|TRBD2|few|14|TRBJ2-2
CASRRDYQIGELFF
TGTGCCAGTAGGCGGGACTACCAGATCGGGGAGCTGTTTTTT
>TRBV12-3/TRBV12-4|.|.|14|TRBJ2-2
CASSREANTGELFF
TGTGCCAGTTCCCGAGAGGCGAACACCGGGGAGCTGTTTTTT
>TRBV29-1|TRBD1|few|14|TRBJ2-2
CSVGQYANTGELFF
TGCAGCGTGGGACAGTACGCGAACACCGGGGAGCTGTTTTTT
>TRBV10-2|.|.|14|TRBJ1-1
CASSHQSKSPEAFF
TGCGCCAGCAGTCACCAGAGTAAGAGCCCTGAAGCTTTCTTT
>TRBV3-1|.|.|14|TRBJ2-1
CASSDKPGDNEQFF
TGTGCCAGCAGTGACAAACCAGGGGACAATGAGCAGTTCTTC
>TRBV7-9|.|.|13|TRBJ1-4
CASSLVTDEKLFF
TGTGCCAGCAGCTTAGTGACGGATGAAAAACTGTTTTTT
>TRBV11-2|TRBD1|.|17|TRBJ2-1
CASSSIRQGSSYNEQFF
TGTGCCAGCAGCTCTATCCGACAGGGGAGCTCCTACAATGAGCAGTTCTTC
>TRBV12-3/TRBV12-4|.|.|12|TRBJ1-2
CASSLSGAGYTF
TGTGCCAGCAGTTTATCTGGAGCCGGCTACACCTTC
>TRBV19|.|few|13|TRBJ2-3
CASTQRSADTQYF
TGTGCCAGTACCCAACGGTCCGCAGATACGCAGTATTTT
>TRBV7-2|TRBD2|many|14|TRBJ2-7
CASSLAGTSGEQYF
TGTGCCAGCAGCTTGGCCGGGACTAGCGGCGAGCAGTACTTC
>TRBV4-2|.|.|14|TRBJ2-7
CASSQQGHEGEQYF
TGTGCCAGCAGCCAACAGGGCCACGAGGGCGAGCAGTACTTC
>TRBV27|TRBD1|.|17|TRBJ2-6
CASAPGQGYPGANVLTF
TGTGCCAGCGCTCCTGGACAGGGTTACCCTGGGGCCAACGTCCTGACTTTC
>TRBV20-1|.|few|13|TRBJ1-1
CSAREGLDTEAFF
TGCAGTGCTAGAGAGGGACTGGACACTGAAGCTTTCTTT